The next 19 T cell receptor beta chains were all read from a single sample in a study of cytotoxic CD8 clonotypes in ibrutinib-treated CLL (dated by TCRdb to the early 2020s). The method was the immunoSEQ multiplex PCR assay. TCRdb took over this immuneACCESS table, retaining in-frame rearrangements with V and J assigned. Such tables are incomplete; in checked studies, under half of the missing clones stem from an unresolved V gene, and the remainder is unexplained. The sample table holds about 140,000 clones, of which roughly 80% were seen once. The leading ten clones occupy 25% to 35% of the sample. Explained via the paper, the time point label denotes: 12 months on ibrutinib. The material sequenced was PBMCs, taken after 12 months of ibrutinib treatment. The receptors were sampled from a human donor with chronic lymphocytic leukemia.

The rearrangement uses TRBV9 and TRBJ2-2, with 7 bases fitting TRBD2. The CDR3 loop spans 15 amino acids. J gave up 8 bases and V 1 base, and 8 bases lay outside the gene matches. Looked up from germline, CDR1 is SGDLS and CDR2 is YYNGEE. The CDR3 DNA reads TGTGCCAGCAGCGTAAGGCAGGGAGGGTCGGGGGAGCTGTTTTTT. Protein product: CASSVRQGGSGELFF. Using reference TRBV9 and TRBJ2-2 for the parts outside the CDR3, the full variable domain is DSGVTQTPKHLITATGQRVTLRCSPRSGDLSVYWYQQSLDQGLQFLIQYYNGEERAKGNILERFSAQQFPDLHSELNLSSLELGDSALYFCASSVRQGGSGELFFGEGSRLTVL.

The chain recombines TRBV5-1 with TRBJ1-2, with D maybe TRBD1 (5 bases). Germline V CDR1 and CDR2: SGHRS, YFSETQ. This CDR3 spans 12 amino acids. Trimming took 2 bases from V and 6 from J, leaving 8 bases between them. CDR3 nucleotide sequence: TGCGCCAGCAGCTTTCAAGGGGATGGCTACACCTTC. This encodes CASSFQGDGYTF.

The chain recombines TRBV7-3 with TRBJ2-1; D possibly corresponds to TRBD2 (5 bases). There are 15 residues in the CDR3. Trimming shortened V by 4 bases and J by 5 bases, and 15 bases separated the two germline ends. Germline loops: CDR1 SGHTA, CDR2 FQGTGA. The CDR3 region has the DNA TGTGCCAGCAGCTCCCAAGGACTGCAAAACAATGAGCAGTTCTTC. Translating gives CASSSQGLQNNEQFF.

V is TRBV19 and J is TRBJ2-6, with unresolved D. Looked up from germline, CDR1 is LNHDA and CDR2 is SQIVND (reference sequence). Trimming left V 6 bases short and J 2 bases short, with 11 bases between. This CDR3 has 15 residues. CDR3 protein: CASSPNPAGANVLTF. CDR3 coding DNA: TGTGCCAGTAGCCCGAATCCTGCTGGGGCCAACGTCCTGACTTTC.

This clone was detected a few times. V and J are TRBV27 and TRBJ2-1; 11 nucleotides agree with TRBD1. V lost 2 bases to trimming and J lost 4 bases; unmatched junction nucleotides: 1. Per the germline V gene, CDR1 is MNHEY and CDR2 is SMNVEV (reference sequence). This CDR3 has 15 residues. The CDR3 sequence: CASSLRDRGYNEQFF. Written as DNA, the CDR3 is TGTGCCAGCAGTTTAAGGGACAGGGGGTACAATGAGCAGTTCTTC.

V and J are TRBV12-5 and TRBJ1-5; TRBD1 is a possible D gene (6 bases). Trimming shortened V by 6 bases and J by 3 bases, and 12 bases separated the two germline ends. The CDR3 totals 14 residues. Germline V gives CDR1 LGHNT, CDR2 FRNRAP. The CDR3 region is CASGRGQLNQPQHF. CDR3 DNA: TGTGCTAGTGGCCGCGGACAGCTCAATCAGCCCCAGCATTTT. The full variable domain, rest sourced from reference TRBV12-5 and TRBJ1-5, is DARVTQTPRHKVTEMGQEVTMRCQPILGHNTVFWYRQTMMQGLELLAYFRNRAPLDDSGMPKDRFSAEMPDATLATLKIQPSEPRDSAVYFCASGRGQLNQPQHFGDGTRLSIL.

The chain links TRBV7-9 to TRBJ2-2, with 14 bases aligning to TRBD2. The germline CDR1 and CDR2 sequences are SEHNR and FQNEAQ (reference sequence). Unmatched junction bases numbered 12, after V lost 5 bases and J lost 4 bases. This CDR3 comprises 19 residues. CDR3 coding DNA: TGTGCCAGCAGCCATAGCCCGGGACTAGCGGGAGTACGCACCGGGGAGCTGTTTTTT. Protein product: CASSHSPGLAGVRTGELFF.

This chain connects TRBV5-6 to TRBJ2-1; the D gene is possibly TRBD1 (6 bases). The V end was cut by 2 bases, the J end by 4 bases, with 13 bases between. This CDR3 spans 15 amino acids. Germline V CDR1 and CDR2: SGHDT, YYEEEE. DNA for the CDR3: TGTGCCAGCAGCTTACCGGGACAAAAGTACAATGAGCAGTTCTTC. Translated, it gives CASSLPGQKYNEQFF.

The chain joins TRBV30 to TRBJ1-5; D is unclear. V shed 0 bases and J shed 6 bases, with 12 bases lying between them. This CDR3 has 14 residues. The germline gives CDR1 GTSNPN, CDR2 SVGIG (reference sequence). CDR3 loop: CAWSVEYFSQPQHF. The CDR3 DNA reads as TGTGCCTGGAGTGTTGAATACTTTAGTCAGCCCCAGCATTTT.

This chain connects TRBV10-3 to TRBJ2-6; 10 bases line up with TRBD1. CDR1 is ENHRY, CDR2 SYGVKD, per germline. The V gene end was trimmed by 7 bases and the J gene end by 2 bases; junction bases not matched to a gene: 8. This CDR3 has 17 residues. CDR3 amino acids: CAIMAGQGSTGANVLTF. The CDR3 region has the DNA TGTGCCATCATGGCGGGACAGGGGAGTACTGGGGCCAACGTCCTGACTTTC.

The chain has TRBV6-4 and TRBJ2-3, with 10 nucleotides matching TRBD2. V dropped 0 bases and J dropped 2; count of bases not matched to a gene: 8. This CDR3 spans 18 amino acids. Germline-derived CDR1 and CDR2 are MRHNA and SNTAGT. The CDR3 loop reads CASSDSIGSGGYTDTQYF. The CDR3 DNA reads as TGTGCCAGCAGTGACTCGATCGGTAGCGGGGGGTACACAGATACGCAGTATTTT.

This clone was observed once. This chain uses TRBV7-8 with TRBJ1-2; the D gene is possibly TRBD1 (5 bases). Deletions cut 5 bases from V and 3 bases from J, with 10 bases between. CDR1 and CDR2 (germline): SGHVS, FQNEAQ. The CDR3 length is 13 residues. CDR3 protein: CASSLQGHYGYTF. The CDR3 DNA is TGTGCCAGCAGCCTTCAGGGACACTATGGCTACACCTTC.

The rearrangement joins TRBV5-1 to TRBJ2-5; TRBD1 might be the D (7 bases). V was trimmed by 0 bases and J by 2 bases, leaving 11 bases between them. This CDR3 spans 15 amino acids. Germline lookup yields CDR1 SGHRS and CDR2 YFSETQ. Here the CDR3 DNA reads TGCGCCAGCAGCTTGGTGGGGGGACAGCAAGAGACCCAGTACTTC. It is translated as CASSLVGGQQETQYF.

V usage is TRBV5-5 and J usage is TRBJ1-2, with TRBD1 matching 10 bases. This CDR3 spans 14 amino acids. The J segment lost 4 bases and the V segment lost 4 bases, leaving 4 bases of the junction unmatched. The germline V gene encodes CDR1 SGHKS and CDR2 YYEKEE (reference sequence). This CDR3 is CASSQTGGAYGYTF. The CDR3 DNA is TGTGCCAGCAGCCAGACAGGGGGCGCCTATGGCTACACCTTC.

The gene calls are TRBV7-3 and TRBJ2-2; D gene ambiguous. The CDR3 length is 15 residues. CDR1 is SGHTA, CDR2 FQGTGA, per germline. V lost 2 bases and J 4 bases, leaving 11 bases between the germline ends. Here the CDR3 DNA reads TGTGCCAGCAGCTTATTACCCCAAAGCACCGGGGAGCTGTTTTTT. Protein product: CASSLLPQSTGELFF.

The chain joins TRBV13 to TRBJ2-7; TRBD2 matches 8 bases. Germline V gene lookup returns CDR1 PRHDT and CDR2 FYEKMQ (reference sequence). V was pared by 5 bases and J by 6 bases, with 12 bases of the junction left unmatched. This CDR3 has 15 residues. The CDR3 bases are TGTGCCAGCAGCCCCCTGGGTAGCGGGACTTCCGAGCAGTACTTC. This codes for CASSPLGSGTSEQYF.

V and J are TRBV6-5 and TRBJ2-3, with no clear D. V lost 2 bases to trimming and J lost 1 base, with 7 bases between them. Germline assignment: CDR1 MNHEY and CDR2 SVGAGI. The CDR3 is 14 amino acids. CDR3 loop: CASSYIDRTDTQYF. CDR3 sequence (DNA): TGTGCCAGCAGTTACATTGACCGCACAGATACGCAGTATTTT.

The chain carries TRBV10-3 and TRBJ2-7; tentative D call: TRBD1 (8 bases). Trimming shortened V by 6 bases and J by 4 bases, and 13 bases separated the two germline ends. The CDR3 covers 13 residues. The germline CDR1 and CDR2 sequences are ENHRY and SYGVKD. Here the CDR3 reads CAIRQGGIYEQYF. CDR3 DNA sequence: TGTGCCATCAGACAGGGGGGGATATACGAGCAGTACTTC.

V usage is TRBV6-5 and J usage is TRBJ1-4; the D is unclear. Trimming took 8 bases from V and 5 from J, leaving 18 bases between them. CDR3 length equals 15 residues. Per the germline V gene, CDR1 is MNHEY and CDR2 is SVGAGI. The CDR3 DNA sequence: TGTGCCAGCGCGGCCAACCGATTAGGGAATGAAAAACTGTTTTTT. It yields the protein CASAANRLGNEKLFF.